This is a list of T cell receptor beta chains from one sample in a study of blood T cells in healthy people across ages. Each CDR3 protein gets one entry after TCRdb re-called the 5' RACE reads with MiXCR. The table shows 700,000 to 900,000 distinct CDR3 sequences, with roughly 24% occurring only once. These data also featured in a second study, about T cells of mothers and their children.

The sample taken for sequencing was blood. These receptors were obtained from a boy aged 5-17 years in good health. CDR3s include the opening cysteine and the closing phenylalanine or tryptophan. Each record gives: J gene, clone size, CDR3 length, D gene, V gene, CDR3 DNA, CDR3 protein. A D gene is named only where the DNA matches it firmly. Expanded clones are given a class, and other clones once, few, many or no size at all.

J gene: TRBJ2-2
clone size: .
CDR3 length: 14
D gene: TRBD1
V gene: TRBV2
CDR3 DNA: TGTGCCACGTCCGGGACAGGGAACACCGGGGAGCTGTTTTTT
CDR3 protein: CATSGTGNTGELFF

J gene: TRBJ1-2
clone size: few
CDR3 length: 13
D gene: TRBD1
V gene: TRBV7-8
CDR3 DNA: TGTGCCAGCAGCTTCAGGACAGGCGGAAGCTACACCTTC
CDR3 protein: CASSFRTGGSYTF

J gene: TRBJ2-3
clone size: .
CDR3 length: 12
D gene: .
V gene: TRBV5-1
CDR3 DNA: TGCGCCAGCAGCGGCGGTCGAGATACGCAGTATTTT
CDR3 protein: CASSGGRDTQYF

J gene: TRBJ2-4
clone size: .
CDR3 length: 18
D gene: TRBD2
V gene: TRBV10-3
CDR3 DNA: TGTGCCATCAGTGACCCCCGGGCTGGCGGGGGGAAGAAAAACATTCAGTACTTC
CDR3 protein: CAISDPRAGGGKKNIQYF

J gene: TRBJ2-5
clone size: few
CDR3 length: 14
D gene: TRBD1
V gene: TRBV29-1
CDR3 DNA: TGCAGCGTTGTGTTAGGGGACAGGCAAGAGACCCAGTACTTC
CDR3 protein: CSVVLGDRQETQYF

J gene: TRBJ2-7
clone size: .
CDR3 length: 15
D gene: TRBD1
V gene: TRBV9
CDR3 DNA: TGTGCCAGCAGCGAGGGGTGGGGACAGCTATACGAGCAGTACTTC
CDR3 protein: CASSEGWGQLYEQYF

J gene: TRBJ2-5
clone size: .
CDR3 length: 17
D gene: TRBD2
V gene: TRBV20-1
CDR3 DNA: TGCAGTGCTAGGACCGGGACTAGCGGGGCCCTGGGAGAGACCCAGTACTTC
CDR3 protein: CSARTGTSGALGETQYF

J gene: TRBJ1-2
clone size: .
CDR3 length: 9
D gene: .
V gene: TRBV10-2
CDR3 DNA: TGCGCCAGCAGGAATGGCTACACCTTC
CDR3 protein: CASRNGYTF

J gene: TRBJ1-1
clone size: .
CDR3 length: 13
D gene: .
V gene: TRBV28
CDR3 DNA: TGTGCCAGCAGTCAACCTCAGAACACTGAAGCTTTCTTT
CDR3 protein: CASSQPQNTEAFF

J gene: TRBJ1-6
clone size: few
CDR3 length: 14
D gene: .
V gene: TRBV7-9
CDR3 DNA: TGTGCCAGTTCACAAAGCTCCTATAATTCACCCCTCCACTTT
CDR3 protein: CASSQSSYNSPLHF

J gene: TRBJ1-5
clone size: .
CDR3 length: 15
D gene: .
V gene: TRBV6-2/TRBV6-3
CDR3 DNA: TGTGCCAGCAATCAGGCGTTCTATAGCAATCAGCCCCAGCATTTT
CDR3 protein: CASNQAFYSNQPQHF

J gene: TRBJ2-2
clone size: .
CDR3 length: 16
D gene: .
V gene: TRBV10-3
CDR3 DNA: TGTGCCATCAGGGACCTTAGGGGGAGGAACACCGGGGAGCTGTTTTTT
CDR3 protein: CAIRDLRGRNTGELFF

J gene: TRBJ1-4
clone size: .
CDR3 length: 15
D gene: .
V gene: TRBV5-1
CDR3 DNA: TGCGCCAGTGGGAGGACCGGTGAAGGTGGTGAAAAACTGTTTTTT
CDR3 protein: CASGRTGEGGEKLFF

J gene: TRBJ1-5
clone size: .
CDR3 length: 14
D gene: .
V gene: TRBV10-3
CDR3 DNA: TGTGCCATCGGAAGGGGGGGGGAGAATCAGCCCCAGCATTTT
CDR3 protein: CAIGRGGENQPQHF

J gene: TRBJ2-4
clone size: .
CDR3 length: 11
D gene: .
V gene: TRBV20-1
CDR3 DNA: TGCAGTGCCCAAAAGGGCGACATTCAGTACTTC
CDR3 protein: CSAQKGDIQYF

J gene: TRBJ1-2
clone size: .
CDR3 length: 15
D gene: .
V gene: TRBV10-2
CDR3 DNA: TGCGCCAGCAGCGAGGGACACCCAATCCTCTATGGCTACACCTTC
CDR3 protein: CASSEGHPILYGYTF

J gene: TRBJ1-4
clone size: .
CDR3 length: 18
D gene: TRBD1
V gene: TRBV6-5
CDR3 DNA: TGTGCCAGCAGATACCGGGACAGGGGAATATCGGGAACTGAAAAACTGTTTTTT
CDR3 protein: CASRYRDRGISGTEKLFF

J gene: TRBJ2-3
clone size: few
CDR3 length: 13
D gene: .
V gene: TRBV7-9
CDR3 DNA: TGTGCCAGCAGCTTAGAATTCCCAGTTACGCAGTATTTT
CDR3 protein: CASSLEFPVTQYF

J gene: TRBJ1-1
clone size: .
CDR3 length: 14
D gene: TRBD1
V gene: TRBV15
CDR3 DNA: TGTGCCACCAGCAGGGACAGGGGCCCCACTGAAGCTTTCTTT
CDR3 protein: CATSRDRGPTEAFF

J gene: TRBJ2-7
clone size: .
CDR3 length: 15
D gene: .
V gene: TRBV7-2
CDR3 DNA: TGTGCCAGCAGCTTAGCCCAGGGTTTCCTATACGAGCAGTACTTC
CDR3 protein: CASSLAQGFLYEQYF

J gene: TRBJ2-6
clone size: .
CDR3 length: 18
D gene: TRBD1
V gene: TRBV15
CDR3 DNA: TGTGCCACCAGCAGATCGGGACAGGGGGCTTCTGGGGCCAACGTCCTGACTTTC
CDR3 protein: CATSRSGQGASGANVLTF

J gene: TRBJ2-7
clone size: few
CDR3 length: 17
D gene: TRBD2
V gene: TRBV7-2
CDR3 DNA: TGTGTCAGCAGCTTAAACCTAGGTGAGACTAGCGGCTACGAGCAGTACTTC
CDR3 protein: CVSSLNLGETSGYEQYF

J gene: TRBJ2-6
clone size: .
CDR3 length: 17
D gene: TRBD1
V gene: TRBV5-5
CDR3 DNA: TGTGCCAGCAGCGCTGGACAGGCCATCTCTGGGGCCAACGTCCTGACTTTC
CDR3 protein: CASSAGQAISGANVLTF

J gene: TRBJ2-1
clone size: .
CDR3 length: 11
D gene: .
V gene: TRBV5-5
CDR3 DNA: TGTGCCACCGGGCAGGGGGGTGAGCAGTTCTTC
CDR3 protein: CATGQGGEQFF

J gene: TRBJ2-3
clone size: few
CDR3 length: 13
D gene: .
V gene: TRBV29-1
CDR3 DNA: TGCAGCGTTGTAATAGGGAGCACAGATACGCAGTATTTT
CDR3 protein: CSVVIGSTDTQYF

J gene: TRBJ2-7
clone size: .
CDR3 length: 15
D gene: TRBD1
V gene: TRBV4-1
CDR3 DNA: TGCGCCAGCAGCCAAACCCGGGACAGGACCTACGAGCAGTACTTC
CDR3 protein: CASSQTRDRTYEQYF

J gene: TRBJ2-5
clone size: few
CDR3 length: 17
D gene: TRBD1
V gene: TRBV5-1
CDR3 DNA: TGCGCCAGCAGCCCGAGGAGGGGGACAGGGGAGCAAGAGACCCAGTACTTC
CDR3 protein: CASSPRRGTGEQETQYF

J gene: TRBJ2-4
clone size: .
CDR3 length: 17
D gene: .
V gene: TRBV28
CDR3 DNA: TGTGCCAGCAGTTTCTTCGGAGGGGGCCGGGCCAAAAACATTCAGTACTTC
CDR3 protein: CASSFFGGGRAKNIQYF

J gene: TRBJ2-5
clone size: few
CDR3 length: 15
D gene: .
V gene: TRBV5-5
CDR3 DNA: TGTGCCAGCAGCCCGAAGACCGGCGGGCGAGAGACTCAGTACTTC
CDR3 protein: CASSPKTGGRETQYF

J gene: TRBJ2-3
clone size: .
CDR3 length: 14
D gene: .
V gene: TRBV20-1
CDR3 DNA: TGCAGTGCTAGGGGGGTCTGGGACACAGATACGCAGTATTTT
CDR3 protein: CSARGVWDTDTQYF

J gene: TRBJ1-4
clone size: .
CDR3 length: 17
D gene: TRBD1
V gene: TRBV18
CDR3 DNA: TGTGCCAGCTCGCTTTTCGAGACCGACAGGGGAAATGAAAAACTGTTTTTT
CDR3 protein: CASSLFETDRGNEKLFF

J gene: TRBJ2-1
clone size: .
CDR3 length: 17
D gene: TRBD2
V gene: TRBV10-3
CDR3 DNA: TGTGCCATCACCAGGACTAGCGGGGGAAGCTCCTACAATGAGCAGTTCTTC
CDR3 protein: CAITRTSGGSSYNEQFF

J gene: TRBJ2-1
clone size: few
CDR3 length: 15
D gene: .
V gene: TRBV5-1
CDR3 DNA: TGCGCCAGCAGCTTGGACCCCGCGGGGCGGAATGAGCAGTTCTTC
CDR3 protein: CASSLDPAGRNEQFF

J gene: TRBJ1-5
clone size: .
CDR3 length: 17
D gene: .
V gene: TRBV4-1
CDR3 DNA: TGCGCCAGCAGCCAAGATCGGGCGCCGGTTAGCACTCAGCCCCAGCATTTT
CDR3 protein: CASSQDRAPVSTQPQHF

J gene: TRBJ1-2
clone size: .
CDR3 length: 15
D gene: TRBD1
V gene: TRBV7-9
CDR3 DNA: TGTGCCAGCAGCTCACCGGGACAGGAGGTCTATGGCTACACCTTC
CDR3 protein: CASSSPGQEVYGYTF

J gene: TRBJ2-7
clone size: .
CDR3 length: 14
D gene: .
V gene: TRBV6-6
CDR3 DNA: TGTGCCAGCAGTCGTGCAGGGGCTCCCTCCGAGCAGTACTTC
CDR3 protein: CASSRAGAPSEQYF

J gene: TRBJ2-7
clone size: few
CDR3 length: 14
D gene: TRBD2
V gene: TRBV10-3
CDR3 DNA: TGTGCCATCCGGACGGCGGGGGAACTTTACGAGCAGTACTTC
CDR3 protein: CAIRTAGELYEQYF

J gene: TRBJ2-2
clone size: few
CDR3 length: 14
D gene: .
V gene: TRBV7-3
CDR3 DNA: TGTGCCAGCAGCTTAGGCGGACCGTCAGGGGAGCTGTTTTTT
CDR3 protein: CASSLGGPSGELFF

J gene: TRBJ1-4
clone size: .
CDR3 length: 13
D gene: .
V gene: TRBV29-1
CDR3 DNA: TGCAGCGTTGGGGTACATCAGCGGGAAAAACTGTTTTTT
CDR3 protein: CSVGVHQREKLFF

J gene: TRBJ1-1
clone size: few
CDR3 length: 14
D gene: .
V gene: TRBV3-1
CDR3 DNA: TGTGCCAGCACCCGGGGGAAGATGAACACTGAAGCTTTCTTT
CDR3 protein: CASTRGKMNTEAFF

J gene: TRBJ2-7
clone size: .
CDR3 length: 13
D gene: .
V gene: TRBV21-1
CDR3 DNA: TGTGGCAACATAGCGGGGGGTCGTTACGAGCAGTACTTC
CDR3 protein: CGNIAGGRYEQYF

J gene: TRBJ2-1
clone size: few
CDR3 length: 15
D gene: .
V gene: TRBV4-3
CDR3 DNA: TGCGCCAGCAGCCAAGAGGACTTAAACCACAATGAGCAGTTCTTC
CDR3 protein: CASSQEDLNHNEQFF

J gene: TRBJ1-6
clone size: few
CDR3 length: 16
D gene: .
V gene: TRBV6-5
CDR3 DNA: TGTGCCAGCAGTTGGGTCGGGGGGGTGGATAATTCACCCCTCCACTTT
CDR3 protein: CASSWVGGVDNSPLHF

J gene: TRBJ2-7
clone size: .
CDR3 length: 12
D gene: .
V gene: TRBV2
CDR3 DNA: TGTGCCAGCAATCCGGGACTCTACGAGCAGTACTTC
CDR3 protein: CASNPGLYEQYF

J gene: TRBJ2-4
clone size: .
CDR3 length: 13
D gene: .
V gene: TRBV6-6
CDR3 DNA: TGTGCCAGCCGACGGGGCGAGGGTTCCATTCAGTACTTC
CDR3 protein: CASRRGEGSIQYF

J gene: TRBJ1-1
clone size: many
CDR3 length: 16
D gene: TRBD1
V gene: TRBV28
CDR3 DNA: TGTGCCAGCAGTTCAGCCGGGACAGGGTCATTATCTGAAGCTTTCTTT
CDR3 protein: CASSSAGTGSLSEAFF

J gene: TRBJ1-6
clone size: few
CDR3 length: 15
D gene: .
V gene: TRBV7-9
CDR3 DNA: TGTGCCAGCAGCTGGACGGGGCGCTCTAATTCACCCCTCCACTTT
CDR3 protein: CASSWTGRSNSPLHF

J gene: TRBJ2-7
clone size: .
CDR3 length: 11
D gene: .
V gene: TRBV12-5
CDR3 DNA: TGTGCTGGTGGTTTTAACTACGAGCAGTACTTC
CDR3 protein: CAGGFNYEQYF